Reported below is one TCR beta chain. The sample comes from a study of blood T cell repertoires in COVID-19. Study as a whole: In each case, the material was cDNA or gDNA derived from T cells, B-cell-depleted T cells, or PBMCs.

Between the trimmed V and J ends, which lost 0 bases and 6 bases, there was a span of 15 bases. This CDR3 has 15 residues. The germline CDR1 and CDR2 sequences are SGDLS and YYNGEE. Original analysis: Amplified reference gene primers provided the basis for estimating nucleated cell counts. Clones were sequenced by immunoSEQ multiplex PCR, and TCRdb holds only the in-frame ones, with some missing. V and J calls and clone size come straight from that table; D and trimming were deduced from the DNA. The data contain around 150,000 clones, 85% of them singletons. This clonotype was obtained from a man in his forties with acute or convalescent COVID-19. V and J are TRBV9 and TRBJ1-1, with a weak D call TRBD1 (6 bases). The material sequenced was peripheral blood. The CDR3 reads CASSVEPTGFSEAFF. Here the CDR3 DNA reads TGTGCCAGCAGCGTAGAACCCACAGGGTTCTCTGAAGCTTTCTTT.